The clone carrying this T cell receptor (beta chain) was seen a few times. Its antigen is unknown. This record comes from a study of PD-1 blockade in classical Hodgkin lymphoma. Across the study: Intravenous infusions of nivolumab 3 mg/kg reached patients every 2 weeks. General observations from the study: Causes of the repertoire differences remain undefined, possibly disease activity or prior therapy. Newly diagnosed patients were reported to exhibit reduced baseline TCR diversity relative to healthy donors. CD4+ TCR diversity, unlike CD8+, rose significantly by C4D1.

Each of the patients experienced relapse following autologous stem cell transplantation, and their brentuximab vedotin exposure differed. The data were produced by immunoSEQ multiplex PCR, yet TCRdb's version contains in-frame clones alone and is incomplete. The sample shows under 65,000 clones, approximately 92% of them seen only once. With 7 bases removed from V and 0 bases from J, the gap between germline ends came to 18 bases. CDR3 length equals 16 residues. Per germline, CDR1 SNHLY and CDR2 FYNNEI. The sequenced sample was peripheral blood mononuclear cells (PBMCs), obtained at baseline. The chain combines TRBV2 with TRBJ1-1; TRBD1 might be the D (5 bases). This clonotype was obtained from a human donor with classical Hodgkin lymphoma. The chain's CDR3 is CASNSIPGALNTEAFF. DNA for the CDR3: TGTGCCAGCAATTCCATTCCTGGGGCGCTGAACACTGAAGCTTTCTTT.